This T cell receptor beta chain originates from a study of T cell changes during pregnancy in multiple sclerosis. Using immunoSEQ multiplex PCR, the repertoire was profiled, and TCRdb retains in-frame clones only, with some absent. The sample includes 110,000 or so clones, around 93% seen only once; the top ten take 6.2%. The CDR3 runs 15 residues. Germline V gives CDR1 SGHTA, CDR2 FQGNSA. V lost 5 bases and J lost 4; bases outside the gene matches: 9. This chain joins TRBV7-2 and TRBJ1-2; 8 bases agree with TRBD1. This TCR came from a female donor with multiple sclerosis, enrolled in a pregnancy study. The sequencing used peripheral blood, collected before pregnancy. The CDR3 loop is CASSPGQGSFYGYTF. DNA for the CDR3: TGTGCCAGCAGCCCCGGACAGGGAAGCTTCTATGGCTACACCTTC.